The 11 T cell receptor beta chains below all came from one sample that was sequenced in a study of control samples from healthy donors and cancer patients. Profiled with immunoSEQ multiplex PCR; TCRdb holds only in-frame clones, not every one. The repertoire holds 230,000 or so clones, with roughly 94% as singletons. The sequenced sample consisted of blood. Receptor source: a man in his fifties in good health.

The chain combines TRBV18 with TRBJ1-5, with TRBD1 matching over 10 bases. CDR1 and CDR2 from the germline V gene are KGHSH and LQKENI. The CDR3 covers 14 residues. Losses at the gene ends were 6 bases for V and 5 bases for J; bases not matched to a gene: 4. CDR3 DNA: TGTGCCAGCTCCCAGGGGACAGGGGATCAGCCCCAGCATTTT. Translation: CASSQGTGDQPQHF.

This clone was seen only once. This chain joins TRBV11-2 and TRBJ2-2; D unclear. The V gene lost 3 bases and the J gene lost 7 bases, with 12 bases spanning the gap. Germline CDR1 reads SGHAT; CDR2 reads FQNNGV. The CDR3 covers 14 residues. In nucleotides, the CDR3 is TGTGCCAGCAGCTTCCTTCAACGTGGCGGGGAGCTGTTTTTT. Translation: CASSFLQRGGELFF. The variable domain in full, completed from reference TRBV11-2 and TRBJ2-2, reads EAGVAQSPRYKIIEKRQSVAFWCNPISGHATLYWYQQILGQGPKLLIQFQNNGVVDDSQLPKDRFSAERLKGVDSTLKIQPAKLEDSAVYLCASSFLQRGGELFFGEGSRLTVL.

V and J are TRBV27 and TRBJ2-2; D gene unclear. The CDR3 is 15 amino acids. Trimming pared 2 bases from V and 1 base from J, leaving 8 bases between. CDR1 is MNHEY, CDR2 SMNVEV, per germline (reference sequence). The CDR3 DNA reads TGTGCCAGCAGTTTAGGCAGTTGGAACACCGGGGAGCTGTTTTTT. Amino acid sequence: CASSLGSWNTGELFF.

The CDR3 coding sequence is TGTGCCAGCAGTTTATCTTGGGGGGCTCAGGGCTACACCTTC. It translates to CASSLSWGAQGYTF. The chain uses TRBV27 and TRBJ1-2, with TRBD1 as a possible D gene (6 bases). With 0 bases removed from V and 8 bases from J, the gap between germline ends came to 13 bases. The CDR3 contains 14 residues. The germline V gene encodes CDR1 MNHEY and CDR2 SMNVEV (reference sequence).

The rearrangement uses TRBV4-1 and TRBJ2-5; weak D call: TRBD2 (6 bases). V was cut by 2 bases and J by 0 bases, with 7 bases left in between. Looked up from germline, CDR1 is MGHRA and CDR2 is YSYEKL. The CDR3 has 14 residues. The CDR3: CASSQREDQETQYF. The CDR3 bases are TGCGCCAGCAGCCAAAGGGAGGACCAAGAGACCCAGTACTTC.

V gene TRBV25-1 combines with J gene TRBJ1-6; TRBD1 is a possible D gene (5 bases). Trimming removed 0 bases at V and 9 bases at J, with 15 bases between. This CDR3 has 16 residues. Germline CDR1 reads MGHDK; CDR2 reads SYGVNS. Written as DNA, the CDR3 is TGTGCCAGCAGTGAATATAGGGACCTGGAAGGTTCACCCCTCCACTTT. This sequence encodes CASSEYRDLEGSPLHF.

This clone was observed a single time. The chain links TRBV14 to TRBJ1-6; maybe TRBD1 (6 bases). Germline loops: CDR1 SGHDN, CDR2 FVKESK. This CDR3 has 15 amino acids. V shed 0 bases and J shed 8 bases, with 11 bases lying between them. In nucleotides, the CDR3 is TGTGCCAGCAGCCAAGAACCAGGGGTGTATTCACCCCTCCACTTT. Its protein is CASSQEPGVYSPLHF.

The rearrangement joins TRBV28 to TRBJ1-6; no reliable D call. This CDR3 comprises 14 residues. Per the germline V gene, CDR1 is MDHEN and CDR2 is SYDVKM. The germline V and J ends were trimmed by 6 bases and 6 bases, with 12 bases remaining between them. The CDR3 region has the DNA TGTGCCAGCAGGATACAGTCACCTAATTCACCCCTCCACTTT. Its protein is CASRIQSPNSPLHF.

The chain links TRBV7-8 to TRBJ1-6; 12 bases are shared with TRBD1. The V gene's germline CDR1 is SGHVS and CDR2 FQNEAQ. CDR3 length: 18 residues. V lost 5 bases, J lost 6 bases, and 11 bases stayed unmatched. This CDR3 is CASSRGVGQGASNSPLHF. For the CDR3, the DNA is TGTGCCAGCAGCCGAGGAGTGGGACAGGGGGCTTCTAATTCACCCCTCCACTTT.

This chain links TRBV27 with TRBJ1-1; D possibly corresponds to TRBD1 (5 bases). The CDR3 is 14 residues long. V shed 3 bases and J shed 4 bases, with 12 bases lying between them. Germline V CDR1 and CDR2: MNHEY, SMNVEV (reference sequence). CDR3 protein: CASSFGGGITEAFF. CDR3 coding DNA: TGTGCCAGCAGTTTTGGGGGGGGGATCACTGAAGCTTTCTTT.

The V gene is TRBV6-6, the J gene TRBJ1-5; D not resolved. Germline V gene data show CDR1 as MNHNY and CDR2 as SVGAGI (reference sequence). CDR3 length: 12 amino acids. V shed 8 bases and J shed 3 bases, with 8 bases lying between them. For the CDR3, the DNA is TGTGCCAGCCGGATCCCCAATCAGCCCCAGCATTTT. The encoded protein is CASRIPNQPQHF.